These 28 T cell receptor beta chains came from one sample sequenced in a study of human T cells and chemical hapten exposure. Specified time point: patch test 2, 6 weeks after DPC sensitization. Treatment defined: therapeutic diphenylcyclopropenone sensitization with weekly scalp DPC. TCRdb recomputed calls from the RACE reads with MiXCR, one row per CDR3 protein. Seen here are about 54,000 distinct CDR3 sequences, about 10% observed once, and the top ten hold less than 2%. This material consisted of whole blood, taken in connection with sensitization to the hapten diphenylcyclopropenone (DPC). These receptors were obtained from a woman aged 50 to 60 with alopecia areata. Some clones in this sample may be carry-over from other donors' samples.

This clonotype appeared many times. This chain joins TRBV6-6 and TRBJ1-5, with TRBD1 matching over 8 bases. The CDR3 has 17 amino acids. The germline V gene has CDR1 MNHNY and CDR2 SVGAGI (reference sequence). The V gene end was trimmed by 5 bases and the J gene end by 0 bases; junction bases not matched to a gene: 9. Here the CDR3 reads CASSPPNRGDSNQPQHF. The CDR3 DNA is TGTGCCAGCAGTCCACCCAACAGGGGGGATAGCAATCAGCCCCAGCATTTT.

The rearrangement joins TRBV11-2 to TRBJ2-1; TRBD2 agrees at 7 bases. There are 14 residues in the CDR3. CDR1 is SGHAT, CDR2 FQNNGV, per germline. The V and J ends lost 6 bases and 4 bases, in that order; junction bases with no gene match: 6. The CDR3 DNA sequence: TGTGCCAGCAGGTTTCTAGCGGATTACAATGAGCAGTTCTTC. Amino acid sequence: CASRFLADYNEQFF.

This clonotype has more than one count but fewer than ten. The rearrangement joins TRBV2 to TRBJ2-4; D is ambiguous. The CDR3 has 16 residues. CDR1 and CDR2 from the germline V gene are SNHLY and FYNNEI. Trimming stripped 0 bases from V and 0 bases from J, with 9 bases between. The CDR3 bases are TGTGCCAGCAGTGAAGCGGTCAGGCTAGCCAAAAACATTCAGTACTTC. Amino acids: CASSEAVRLAKNIQYF.

This sequence joins TRBV3-1 and TRBJ2-5, with D maybe TRBD1 (6 bases). The germline V gene encodes CDR1 LGHDT and CDR2 YNNKEL (reference sequence). The CDR3 has 14 residues. The V and J ends lost 4 bases and 2 bases respectively, with 11 bases between them. CDR3 sequence (DNA): TGTGCCAGCAGCCGGGGACAACCACAAGAGACCCAGTACTTC. It is translated as CASSRGQPQETQYF.

This clonotype was detected many times. This chain joins TRBV14 and TRBJ1-3; D remains ambiguous. V was trimmed by 3 bases and J by 0 bases, leaving 9 bases between them. CDR3 size: 15 residues. Germline-derived CDR1 and CDR2 are SGHDN and FVKESK. In DNA form, the CDR3 reads TGTGCCAGCAGCCAGCCCTTGACCTCTGGAAACACCATATATTTT. Its protein product is CASSQPLTSGNTIYF.

This clonotype occurred a few times. V usage is TRBV7-2 and J usage is TRBJ2-2; D is perhaps TRBD2 (5 bases). Germline loops: CDR1 SGHTA, CDR2 FQGNSA. V was shortened by 3 bases and J by 3 bases, with 14 bases between the two germline ends. CDR3 size: 16 residues. CDR3: CASSFVVRGDTGELFF. The DNA for the CDR3 is TGTGCCAGCAGCTTCGTGGTTCGGGGAGACACCGGGGAGCTGTTTTTT. The variable domain in full, with the rest retrieved from reference TRBV7-2 and TRBJ2-2, is GAGVSQSPSNKVTEKGKDVELRCDPISGHTALYWYRQSLGQGLEFLIYFQGNSAPDKSGLPSDRFSAERTGGSVSTLTIQRTQQEDSAVYLCASSFVVRGDTGELFFGEGSRLTVL.

This clonotype was seen ten or more times. The chain couples TRBV2 to TRBJ2-3; no reliable D call. Germline assignment: CDR1 SNHLY and CDR2 FYNNEI. The CDR3 consists of 12 residues. Trimming removed 4 bases from V and 5 bases from J, with 7 bases in between. The CDR3, as DNA: TGTGCCAGCAGTGGTTCGGGAGATACGCAGTATTTT. Its translation: CASSGSGDTQYF.

The chain employs TRBV12-3 or TRBV12-4 and TRBJ2-7; unclear D gene. Trimming pared 6 bases from V and 3 bases from J, leaving 12 bases between. This CDR3 comprises 13 residues. The CDR3 nucleotides read TGTGCCAGCAGACCGGCTGCGTACTACGAGCAGTACTTC. Translated: CASRPAAYYEQYF.

There are many counts of this clonotype. The rearrangement links TRBV27 to TRBJ2-7, with 8 bases identical to TRBD1. Germline CDR1 reads MNHEY; CDR2 reads SMNVEV (reference sequence). V was clipped by 6 bases and J by 5 bases; unmatched bases: 6. There are 13 residues in the CDR3. CDR3 loop: CASRPDRGHEQYF. In DNA form, the CDR3 reads TGTGCCAGCAGACCTGACAGGGGCCACGAGCAGTACTTC.

This clonotype was counted many times. The chain couples TRBV12-3 or TRBV12-4 to TRBJ2-1, with D possibly matching TRBD2 (6 bases). This CDR3 comprises 12 residues. The V end lost 9 bases, the J end lost 4 bases, and 10 bases lay between the germline ends. CDR3 nucleotides: TGTGCCAGTCGCGGGGATTACAATGAGCAGTTCTTC. This codes for CASRGDYNEQFF.

The chain recombines TRBV7-9 with TRBJ1-1; D might be TRBD1 (5 bases). The germline V gene encodes CDR1 SEHNR and CDR2 FQNEAQ (reference sequence). V dropped 4 bases and J dropped 6 bases, with 9 bases sitting between them. The CDR3 contains 12 residues. The CDR3 DNA reads TGTGCCAGCAGCTCCGGGGCTTCTGAAGCTTTCTTT. Translating it yields CASSSGASEAFF.

This clonotype occurred many times. The V and J genes are TRBV6-2 or TRBV6-3 and TRBJ1-2, with TRBD1 matching over 7 bases. V shed 6 bases, J shed 4 bases, and the junction held 8 bases outside the gene matches. CDR1 and CDR2 (germline): MNHEY, SVGEGT. The CDR3 has 14 residues. The CDR3 protein is CASRPLQGTYGYTF. The CDR3 DNA follows: TGTGCCAGCAGACCCCTACAGGGGACCTATGGCTACACCTTC.

This clonotype came up a few times. The chain links TRBV29-1 to TRBJ2-3; no definite D call. Per germline, CDR1 SQVTM and CDR2 ANQGSEA. Trimming pared 8 bases from V and 5 bases from J, leaving 17 bases between. CDR3 length: 13 amino acids. The CDR3 loop reads CSSKALDGDTQYF. The CDR3 region has the DNA TGCAGCTCGAAAGCCCTAGACGGAGATACGCAGTATTTT.

This clonotype was detected ten times or more. The V and J genes are TRBV2 and TRBJ1-5; D possibly corresponds to TRBD1 (6 bases). Germline assignment: CDR1 SNHLY and CDR2 FYNNEI. The CDR3 loop spans 14 amino acids. Trimming pared 6 bases from V and 1 base from J, leaving 10 bases between. Written as DNA, the CDR3 is TGTGCCAGCAGACAGGGAGAAAGCAATCAGCCCCAGCATTTT. It yields the protein CASRQGESNQPQHF.

This rearrangement joins TRBV20-1 to TRBJ2-2; D may be TRBD2 (5 bases). V was shortened by 1 base and J by 7 bases, with 10 bases between the two germline ends. The CDR3 consists of 13 residues. Germline CDR1 is DFQATT and CDR2 is SNEGSKA (reference sequence). The CDR3 loop reads CSARGPGVGELFF. The DNA for the CDR3 is TGCAGTGCTAGAGGCCCCGGGGTCGGGGAGCTGTTTTTT.

The chain joins TRBV7-2 to TRBJ2-3; D is possibly TRBD2 (6 bases). The V end was cut by 5 bases, the J end by 1 base, with 13 bases between. From germline, CDR1 is SGHTA and CDR2 FQGNSA. This CDR3 has 15 amino acids. The CDR3 spells CASSSSGLGTDTQYF. Here the CDR3 DNA reads TGTGCCAGCAGCAGTAGCGGATTGGGCACAGATACGCAGTATTTT.

This clonotype was detected only a few times. This chain connects TRBV7-9 to TRBJ2-7; D uncertain. This CDR3 spans 14 amino acids. Trimming removed 4 bases at V and 0 bases at J, with 10 bases between. Germline V gene data show CDR1 as SEHNR and CDR2 as FQNEAQ (reference sequence). The CDR3 is CASSWASDSYEQYF. The CDR3 region has the DNA TGTGCCAGCAGCTGGGCGTCTGACTCCTACGAGCAGTACTTC.

The chain has TRBV29-1 and TRBJ1-1; D gene ambiguous. There are 13 residues in the CDR3. Germline V gene sequence: CDR1 SQVTM, CDR2 ANQGSEA. The CDR3 is CATSRGTNTEAFF. For the CDR3, the DNA is TGCGCTACCTCAAGAGGTACGAACACTGAAGCTTTCTTT. The whole variable domain, filled in from reference TRBV29-1 and TRBJ1-1, reads SAVISQKPSRDICQRGTSLTIQCQVDSQVTMMFWYRQQPGQSLTLIATANQGSEATYESGFVIDKFPISRPNLTFSTLTVSNMSPEDSSIYLCATSRGTNTEAFFGQGTRLTVV.

This sequence joins TRBV12-3 or TRBV12-4 and TRBJ2-1; D not certain. The CDR3 spans 15 residues. Between the trimmed V and J ends, which lost 7 bases and 2 bases, there was a span of 15 bases. The CDR3 loop is CASTPGPRTYNEQFF. Written as DNA, the CDR3 is TGTGCCAGCACTCCCGGCCCCAGAACCTACAATGAGCAGTTCTTC.

This clonotype occurred many times. The chain is built from TRBV20-1 and TRBJ1-1, with unresolved D. Germline V lookup: CDR1 DFQATT, CDR2 SNEGSKA (reference sequence). Trimming removed 0 bases from V and 7 bases from J, with 12 bases in between. This CDR3 comprises 13 residues. The CDR3 DNA reads TGCAGTGCTAGAGAACATGTGACTCTTGAAGCTTTCTTT. It specifies CSAREHVTLEAFF.

This chain uses TRBV7-9 with TRBJ2-3; TRBD2 agrees at 7 bases. The CDR3 contains 16 residues. Germline assignment: CDR1 SEHNR and CDR2 FQNEAQ (reference sequence). V was clipped by 0 bases and J by 4 bases; unmatched bases: 7. CDR3 region: CASSLARGLDADTQYF. The DNA for the CDR3 is TGTGCCAGCAGCTTAGCGAGAGGACTAGATGCAGATACGCAGTATTTT.

This sequence joins TRBV5-1 and TRBJ1-4, with D hard to call. Germline V CDR1 and CDR2: SGHRS, YFSETQ. Trimming stripped 0 bases from V and 7 bases from J, with 7 bases between. CDR3 length equals 13 residues. CDR3 DNA: TGCGCCAGCAGCTTGGAAATGGGTGAAAAACTGTTTTTT. Amino acids: CASSLEMGEKLFF.

This clonotype was counted many times. The chain has TRBV6-5 and TRBJ1-1, with D uncertain. Germline lookup yields CDR1 MNHEY and CDR2 SVGAGI. V lost 0 bases, J lost 1 base, and 9 bases lay in between. The CDR3 is made up of 15 amino acids. The CDR3 is CASSYSTRPNTEAFF. The CDR3 nucleotides are TGTGCCAGCAGTTACTCAACCAGGCCGAACACTGAAGCTTTCTTT.

This clonotype was counted ten times or more. The CDR3 sequence: CASSLEQGPNQPQHF. The CDR3 DNA is TGTGCCAGCAGCTTAGAGCAGGGACCCAATCAGCCCCAGCATTTT. The chain employs TRBV7-2 and TRBJ1-5; tentatively, D is TRBD1 (5 bases). The CDR3 is 15 amino acids. Trimming took off 1 base at V and 3 bases at J, with 10 bases between the two ends. CDR1 is SGHTA and CDR2 is FQGNSA in the germline V gene.

The chain carries TRBV2 and TRBJ1-2; D is undetermined. The V end was cut by 1 base, the J end by 3 bases, with 6 bases between. The length of the CDR3 is 13 residues. Germline CDR1 is SNHLY and CDR2 is FYNNEI. The CDR3 reads CASSEGPHYGYTF. In DNA, the CDR3 is TGTGCCAGCAGTGAAGGACCGCACTATGGCTACACCTTC.

This clonotype was found a few times. The chain carries TRBV10-3 and TRBJ2-3; D not certain. CDR1 and CDR2 (germline): ENHRY, SYGVKD. The CDR3 has 13 amino acids. Trimming took off 6 bases at V and 0 bases at J, with 7 bases between the two ends. The CDR3 loop is CAIRGSSTDTQYF. In DNA form, the CDR3 reads TGTGCCATCAGGGGGTCGAGCACAGATACGCAGTATTTT.

This clonotype was seen ten or more times. The rearrangement links TRBV9 to TRBJ1-6; tentatively, D is TRBD1 (6 bases). The CDR3 totals 15 residues. Trimming stripped 3 bases from V and 9 bases from J, with 16 bases between. Germline-derived CDR1 and CDR2 are SGDLS and YYNGEE. CDR3 nucleotides: TGTGCCAGCAGCGAACGGGGGGCTCAAGGTTCACCCCTCCACTTT. Translated, it gives CASSERGAQGSPLHF.

The genes are TRBV5-1 and TRBJ2-6; D gene uncertain. Germline CDR1 is SGHRS and CDR2 is YFSETQ. Between the trimmed V and J ends, which lost 5 bases and 1 base, there was a span of 7 bases. This CDR3 region has 14 residues. The DNA of the CDR3 is TGCGCCAGCAGGGCTGATTCTGGGGCCAACGTCCTGACTTTC. It encodes CASRADSGANVLTF. Looking up the rest from reference TRBV5-1 and TRBJ2-6 gives the full variable domain: KAGVTQTPRYLIKTRGQQVTLSCSPISGHRSVSWYQQTPGQGLQFLFEYFSETQRNKGNFPGRFSGRQFSNSRSEMNVSTLELGDSALYLCASRADSGANVLTFGAGSRLTVL.